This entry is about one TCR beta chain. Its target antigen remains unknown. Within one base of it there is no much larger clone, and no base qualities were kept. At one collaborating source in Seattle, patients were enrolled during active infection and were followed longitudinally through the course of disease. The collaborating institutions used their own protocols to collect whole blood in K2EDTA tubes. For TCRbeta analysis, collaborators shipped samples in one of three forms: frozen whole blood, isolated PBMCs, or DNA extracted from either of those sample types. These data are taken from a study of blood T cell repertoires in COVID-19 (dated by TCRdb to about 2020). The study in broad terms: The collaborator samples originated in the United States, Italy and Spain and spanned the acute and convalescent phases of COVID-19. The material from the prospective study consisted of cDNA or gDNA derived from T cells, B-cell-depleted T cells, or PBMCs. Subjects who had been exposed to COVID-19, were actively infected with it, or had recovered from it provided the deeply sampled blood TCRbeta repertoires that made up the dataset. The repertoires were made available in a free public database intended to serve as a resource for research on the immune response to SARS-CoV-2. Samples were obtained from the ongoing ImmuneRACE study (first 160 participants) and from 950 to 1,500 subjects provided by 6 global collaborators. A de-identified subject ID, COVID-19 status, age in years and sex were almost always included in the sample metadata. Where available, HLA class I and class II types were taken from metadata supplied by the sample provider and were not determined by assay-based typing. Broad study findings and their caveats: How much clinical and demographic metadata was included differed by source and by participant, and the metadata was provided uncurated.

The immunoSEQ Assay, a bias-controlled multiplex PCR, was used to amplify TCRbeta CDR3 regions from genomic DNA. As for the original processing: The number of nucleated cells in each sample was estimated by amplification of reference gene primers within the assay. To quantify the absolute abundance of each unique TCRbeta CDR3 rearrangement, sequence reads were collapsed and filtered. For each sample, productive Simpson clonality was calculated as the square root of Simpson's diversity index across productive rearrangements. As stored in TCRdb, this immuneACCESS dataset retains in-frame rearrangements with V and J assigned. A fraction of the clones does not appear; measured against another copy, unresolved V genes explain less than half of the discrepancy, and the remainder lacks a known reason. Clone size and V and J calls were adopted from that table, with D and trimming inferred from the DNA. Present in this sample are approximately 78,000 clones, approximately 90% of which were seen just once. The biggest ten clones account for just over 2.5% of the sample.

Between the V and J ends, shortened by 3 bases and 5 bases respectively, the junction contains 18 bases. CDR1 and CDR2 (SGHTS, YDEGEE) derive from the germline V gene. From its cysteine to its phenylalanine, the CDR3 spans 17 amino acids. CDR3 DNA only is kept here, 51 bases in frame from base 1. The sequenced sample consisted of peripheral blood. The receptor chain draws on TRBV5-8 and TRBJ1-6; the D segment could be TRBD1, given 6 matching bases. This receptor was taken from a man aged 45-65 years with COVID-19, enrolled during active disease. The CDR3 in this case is CASSSWRGLDNNSPLHF. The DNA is TGTGCCAGCAGCTCCTGGCGGGGGCTTGATAATAATTCACCCCTCCACTTT.